The 9 T cell receptor beta chains listed next were all sequenced from one sample in a study of PD-1 blockade in classical Hodgkin lymphoma. TCRdb's table, derived via immunoSEQ multiplex PCR, lists solely in-frame clones and lacks some. The sample holds roughly 62,000 clones, approximately 88% seen once. Relapse was seen in all patients after autologous stem cell transplantation, and brentuximab vedotin exposure was variable. This specimen consisted of peripheral blood mononuclear cells (PBMCs), obtained at baseline. The source is a human donor with classical Hodgkin lymphoma.

The rearrangement links TRBV4-3 to TRBJ2-3, with a tentative D call TRBD2 (7 bases). Germline V gene sequence: CDR1 LGHNA, CDR2 YSLEER. CDR3 length: 20 residues. The V end lost 0 bases, the J end lost 2 bases, and 24 bases lay between the germline ends. CDR3 loop: CASSQDPGPRGPVYTDTQYF. The CDR3 nucleotides read TGCGCCAGCAGCCAAGACCCGGGCCCGCGGGGGCCTGTATACACAGATACGCAGTATTTT.

V and J are TRBV27 and TRBJ1-6; no clear D. CDR3 length: 11 residues. Germline CDR1 reads MNHEY; CDR2 reads SMNVEV (reference sequence). V was clipped by 8 bases and J by 8 bases, with 7 bases between them. The CDR3 here is CASLLHSPLHF. The CDR3 nucleotides are TGTGCCAGCCTGCTCCATTCACCCCTCCACTTT.

The chain is built from TRBV18 and TRBJ2-1, with no clear D. Trimming pared 6 bases from V and 0 bases from J, leaving 12 bases between. Per germline, CDR1 KGHSH and CDR2 LQKENI. This CDR3 comprises 15 residues. CDR3: CASSPERSSYNEQFF. The CDR3 bases are TGTGCCAGCTCCCCTGAAAGGAGCTCCTACAATGAGCAGTTCTTC.

The rearrangement links TRBV7-2 to TRBJ2-3, with D unclear. V was trimmed by 0 bases and J by 6 bases, leaving 7 bases between them. CDR3 length: 13 amino acids. Germline CDR1 is SGHTA and CDR2 is FQGNSA. CDR3 nucleotides: TGTGCCAGCAGCTTAGCACAGTGGGATACGCAGTATTTT. Translating it yields CASSLAQWDTQYF.

The rearrangement uses TRBV6-4 and TRBJ2-3, with D uncertain. This CDR3 has 16 amino acids. Trimming took 0 bases from V and 3 from J, leaving 13 bases between them. Germline assignment: CDR1 MRHNA and CDR2 SNTAGT. The CDR3 is CASSDSFWKRTDTQYF. The CDR3 bases are TGTGCCAGCAGTGACTCCTTTTGGAAGCGTACAGATACGCAGTATTTT.

V gene TRBV29-1 combines with J gene TRBJ1-2, with a weak D call TRBD1 (5 bases). The germline CDR1 and CDR2 sequences are SQVTM and ANQGSEA. Trimming removed 7 bases at V and 4 bases at J, with 10 bases between. The CDR3 covers 11 residues. The CDR3: CSGQGGYGYTF. CDR3 in DNA: TGCAGCGGGCAGGGTGGCTATGGCTACACCTTC.

The chain uses TRBV7-2 and TRBJ2-1, with 11 nucleotides matching TRBD1. CDR1 is SGHTA, CDR2 FQGNSA, per germline. V dropped 5 bases and J dropped 6; count of bases not matched to a gene: 3. The CDR3 runs 14 residues. For the CDR3, the DNA is TGTGCCAGCAGCACCGGGACAGGGGGCAATGAGCAGTTCTTC. Amino acid sequence: CASSTGTGGNEQFF. Using reference TRBV7-2 and TRBJ2-1 for the parts outside the CDR3, the full variable domain is GAGVSQSPSNKVTEKGKDVELRCDPISGHTALYWYRQSLGQGLEFLIYFQGNSAPDKSGLPSDRFSAERTGGSVSTLTIQRTQQEDSAVYLCASSTGTGGNEQFFGPGTRLTVL.

The chain employs TRBV9 and TRBJ2-7; 8 bases agree with TRBD2. After removal of 2 bases from V and 2 bases from J, the junction contained 6 bases not matched to a gene. CDR1 is SGDLS, CDR2 YYNGEE, per germline. The CDR3 sequence is 15 residues long. The CDR3 DNA reads TGTGCCAGCAGCGTCGGACTAGCCCTCACCTACGAGCAGTACTTC. This gives the protein CASSVGLALTYEQYF.

The chain employs TRBV12-5 and TRBJ1-4; tentatively, D is TRBD1 (5 bases). The CDR3 has 13 residues. V dropped 6 bases and J dropped 7 bases, with 12 bases sitting between them. The germline V gene encodes CDR1 LGHNT and CDR2 FRNRAP. CDR3 residues: CASGPKGREKLFF. DNA for the CDR3: TGTGCTAGTGGACCAAAGGGGCGTGAAAAACTGTTTTTT.